The source of this T cell receptor beta chain is a study of CD8 T cells in Susac syndrome. CD8+ and CD4+ T cells from blood underwent TCR beta sequencing. 0.5 to 1 ug RNA was reverse transcribed with random hexamers. TCRdb called the immunoSEQ multiplex PCR reads again in MiXCR, with one record for every CDR3 protein. This sample has 200,000 to 250,000 distinct CDR3 sequences, with approximately 90% found just once. Trimming cost V 6 bases and J 6 bases, with 15 bases left between them. In germline, CDR1 is MNHEY, CDR2 SVGEGT. The CDR3 loop spans 14 amino acids. The sequence derives from a human donor with multiple sclerosis. This chain connects TRBV6-2 or TRBV6-3 to TRBJ1-5; D is unclear. Source material: CD8+ T cells from PBMCs. In nucleotides, the CDR3 is TGTGCCAGCAGCCTCCCCCAGGACTCTCAGCCCCAGCATTTT. Translating it yields CASSLPQDSQPQHF.